This TCR beta chain originates from a study of cytomegalovirus exposure and HLA in healthy donors. On this clone itself: The antigen is not known.

The PCR had 60 Vbeta and 13 Jbeta primers. Assay used: immunoSEQ multiplex PCR; TCRdb lists only in-frame clones, some missing. This table holds roughly 130,000 clones, about four fifths found once. The study's findings and limits: There were around 160 TCR beta chains listed as cytomegalovirus-associated. A later look showed TCR association rates differing by HLA locus, highest for DRB1 and lowest for HLA-C.

Trimming at V came to 4 bases and at J to 10 bases, leaving 10 bases not matched to a gene. The CDR3 length is 15 residues. Germline-derived CDR1 and CDR2 are SGHNT and YYREEE (reference sequence). The V and J genes are TRBV5-4 and TRBJ2-1, with 11 bases that match TRBD2. The sequence derives from a man aged 25 to 45 in good health and CMV-seronegative. The sequenced material came from PBMCs. CDR3 region: CASSLAGGLQGEQFF. CDR3 DNA sequence: TGTGCCAGCAGCCTAGCGGGAGGACTACAAGGGGAGCAGTTCTTC.